These 2 T cell receptor beta chains came from one sample sequenced in a study of blood T cell repertoires in COVID-19. The protocol was immunoSEQ multiplex PCR, while the TCRdb copy is restricted to in-frame clones and leaves out a portion. Of about 190,000 clones listed, 90% are singletons. The source material was peripheral blood. The source of these receptors is a man in his fifties or sixties with acute or convalescent COVID-19.

V gene TRBV10-3 combines with J gene TRBJ1-1; the match to TRBD1 covers 8 bases. Trimming removed 4 bases from V and 1 base from J; junction bases left unmatched: 2. The CDR3 totals 14 residues. CDR1 ENHRY and CDR2 SYGVKD come from the germline V gene. In nucleotides, the CDR3 is TGTGCCATCAGTGCAGACAGGGGGAACACTGAAGCTTTCTTT. Its translation: CAISADRGNTEAFF.

Only one count was recorded for this clone. Other DNA sequences in the same sample also yield this CDR3. The chain is built from TRBV7-2 and TRBJ1-2; 7 bases match TRBD1. In germline, CDR1 is SGHTA, CDR2 FQGNSA. Trimming took 1 base from V and 4 from J; bases not matched to a gene: 3. This CDR3 is built from 14 residues. The CDR3 DNA sequence: TGTGCCAGCAGCTTAGTGGCAGGGGGCTATGGCTACACCTTC. Translation: CASSLVAGGYGYTF. The full variable domain, its missing parts supplied by reference TRBV7-2 and TRBJ1-2, is GAGVSQSPSNKVTEKGKDVELRCDPISGHTALYWYRQSLGQGLEFLIYFQGNSAPDKSGLPSDRFSAERTGGSVSTLTIQRTQQEDSAVYLCASSLVAGGYGYTFGSGTRLTVV.